Presented here are 28 T cell receptor beta chains from one specimen sequenced in a study of blood T cell repertoires in COVID-19. This table comes from immunoSEQ multiplex PCR, and its TCRdb copy is limited to in-frame clones, with some not included. The table shows 120,000 to 150,000 clones, with 75% to 90% occurring only once. The sequenced sample was peripheral blood. These receptors originate from a human donor in a cohort sampled during active COVID-19.

This chain connects TRBV15 to TRBJ1-3; 8 positions match TRBD1. J lost 4 bases, V lost 4 bases, and 9 bases had no gene match. Germline CDR1 reads LNHNV; CDR2 reads YYDKDF (reference sequence). This CDR3 contains 16 residues. The CDR3 DNA reads TGTGCCACCAGCACCAATCGACAGGGGTACGGAAACACCATATATTTT. Translation: CATSTNRQGYGNTIYF. Combining the CDR3 with reference TRBV15 and TRBJ1-3 gives the whole variable domain DAMVIQNPRYQVTQFGKPVTLSCSQTLNHNVMYWYQQKSSQAPKLLFHYYDKDFNNEADTPDNFQSRRPNTSFCFLDIRSPGLGDTAMYLCATSTNRQGYGNTIYFGEGSWLTVV.

V is TRBV5-4 and J is TRBJ1-6; weak D call: TRBD1 (5 bases). This CDR3 has 13 residues. The germline V gene has CDR1 SGHNT and CDR2 YYREEE (reference sequence). V lost 4 bases and J 6 bases, leaving 8 bases between the germline ends. CDR3 protein: CASSDDSNSPLHF. The DNA of the CDR3 is TGTGCCAGCAGCGACGACAGTAATTCACCCCTCCACTTT.

This chain uses TRBV11-3 with TRBJ2-7, with a possible D match to TRBD2 (5 bases). This CDR3 spans 12 amino acids. Trimming removed 5 bases at V and 6 bases at J, with 11 bases between. Germline V gives CDR1 SGHNT, CDR2 YENEEA. The CDR3 nucleotides read TGTGCCAGCAGCGGGTCGGGGAGCGAGCAGTACTTC. As protein: CASSGSGSEQYF.

This clone was seen a few times. This chain links TRBV2 with TRBJ2-1; TRBD1 agrees at 10 bases. The V gene's germline CDR1 is SNHLY and CDR2 FYNNEI. V trimming: 3 bases; J trimming: 9 bases; junction bases outside the gene matches: 8. This CDR3 contains 15 residues. The CDR3 sequence is CASSDDRGLQGEQFF. The CDR3 DNA is TGTGCCAGCAGTGACGACAGGGGGCTCCAGGGTGAGCAGTTCTTC.

Only one count was recorded for this clone. CDR3 coding DNA: TGTGCCAGCAGCCCACCCGGGACTAGCGGGGCATCTCGGTTCTTC. Amino acid sequence: CASSPPGTSGASRFF. The chain is built from TRBV11-2 and TRBJ2-1; TRBD2 agrees at 13 bases. Unmatched junction bases numbered 13, after V lost 5 bases and J lost 15 bases. The CDR3 is made up of 15 amino acids. Germline V gives CDR1 SGHAT, CDR2 FQNNGV.

V is TRBV19 and J is TRBJ2-2; D ambiguous. V was trimmed by 3 bases and J by 4 bases, leaving 9 bases between them. This CDR3 region has 14 residues. Germline V gene lookup returns CDR1 LNHDA and CDR2 SQIVND (reference sequence). Here the CDR3 reads CASSIQQPTGELFF. CDR3 coding DNA: TGTGCCAGTAGTATCCAACAGCCCACCGGGGAGCTGTTTTTT.

The chain has TRBV7-6 and TRBJ1-3, with 7 bases matching TRBD1. Germline CDR1 reads SGHVS; CDR2 reads FNYEAQ. The CDR3 spans 17 residues. J was trimmed by 0 bases and V by 5 bases; bases with no gene match: 10. The CDR3 protein is CASSPLTGSGSGNTIYF. In DNA, the CDR3 is TGTGCCAGCAGCCCTTTGACAGGGTCAGGCTCTGGAAACACCATATATTTT.

The rearrangement joins TRBV28 to TRBJ2-2, with D possibly TRBD2 on 5 matching bases. CDR1 MDHEN and CDR2 SYDVKM come from the germline V gene. Between the trimmed V and J ends, which lost 2 bases and 6 bases, there was a span of 16 bases. The CDR3 extends over 16 amino acids. For the CDR3, the DNA is TGTGCCAGCAGTTTACCAGGAGGCCTTCTCTCCGGGGAGCTGTTTTTT. Protein product: CASSLPGGLLSGELFF.

The chain joins TRBV29-1 to TRBJ1-2; TRBD1 is a possible D gene (6 bases). V was cut by 7 bases and J by 8 bases, with 14 bases left in between. The CDR3 is 11 residues long. CDR1 SQVTM and CDR2 ANQGSEA come from the germline V gene. The CDR3 DNA sequence: TGCAGCGGCGGGGGCGATAACGGCTACACCTTC. This gives the protein CSGGGDNGYTF.

The table lists this clone with a few counts. The V call is TRBV6-5, the J call TRBJ2-1, with D uncertain. Germline values: CDR1 MNHEY, CDR2 SVGAGI. V was pared by 8 bases and J by 3 bases, with 11 bases between. The CDR3 is 13 residues long. CDR3: CASCRGSYNEQFF. CDR3 nucleotide sequence: TGTGCCAGCTGCCGTGGCAGCTACAATGAGCAGTTCTTC.

The V gene is TRBV2, the J gene TRBJ1-6, with D unresolved. Trimming took off 5 bases at V and 7 bases at J, with 15 bases between the two ends. The length of the CDR3 is 15 residues. Per germline, CDR1 SNHLY and CDR2 FYNNEI. CDR3 loop: CASSPREGTNSPLHF. The CDR3 DNA reads TGTGCCAGCAGTCCCCGGGAGGGAACGAATTCACCCCTCCACTTT.

This chain links TRBV7-3 with TRBJ2-1; unclear D gene. CDR1 SGHTA and CDR2 FQGTGA come from the germline V gene. The ends were cut back, 10 bases at V and 9 bases at J, with 7 bases in the middle. The CDR3 totals 9 residues. The CDR3 sequence: CATQAEQFF. CDR3 coding DNA: TGTGCCACCCAGGCTGAGCAGTTCTTC. Full variable domain (remainder filled in from reference TRBV7-3 and TRBJ2-1): GAGVSQTPSNKVTEKGKYVELRCDPISGHTALYWYRQSLGQGPEFLIYFQGTGAADDSGLPNDRFFAVRPEGSVSTLKIQRTERGDSAVYLCATQAEQFFGPGTRLTVL.

This rearrangement joins TRBV13 to TRBJ2-6, with 8 bases identical to TRBD1. The J segment lost 2 bases and the V segment lost 6 bases, leaving 9 bases of the junction unmatched. The CDR3 is made up of 17 amino acids. Germline-derived CDR1 and CDR2 are PRHDT and FYEKMQ (reference sequence). The CDR3 nucleotides read TGTGCCAGCAGTCAGTCAGGGGGCTCCACTGGGGCCAACGTCCTGACTTTC. Translated, it gives CASSQSGGSTGANVLTF.

This sequence joins TRBV7-9 and TRBJ2-1; 11 bases agree with TRBD2. J gave up 8 bases and V 1 base, and 7 bases lay outside the gene matches. CDR1 is SEHNR, CDR2 FQNEAQ, per germline (reference sequence). The CDR3 extends over 16 amino acids. CDR3 residues: CASSLEVLAGEDEQFF. The DNA for the CDR3 is TGTGCCAGCAGCTTAGAGGTACTAGCGGGGGAAGATGAGCAGTTCTTC.

This chain's CDR3 is CASSTGTSGSPHTDTQYF. CDR3 in DNA: TGTGCCAGCAGCACCGGGACTAGCGGGAGTCCACACACAGATACGCAGTATTTT. The chain combines TRBV7-9 with TRBJ2-3; 14 nucleotides line up with TRBD2. Trimming removed 5 bases from V and 2 bases from J; junction bases left unmatched: 9. CDR1 is SEHNR and CDR2 is FQNEAQ in the germline V gene (reference sequence). CDR3 length: 18 amino acids.

The chain employs TRBV2 and TRBJ2-7; D is ambiguous. The CDR3 is 13 residues long. Germline assignment: CDR1 SNHLY and CDR2 FYNNEI. V was clipped by 4 bases and J by 0 bases, with 7 bases between them. Here the CDR3 DNA reads TGTGCCAGCAGTGTCACTGGCTCCTACGAGCAGTACGTC. This codes for CASSVTGSYEQYV.

The chain uses TRBV3-1 (or the pseudogene TRBV3-2) and TRBJ2-1, with 14 nucleotides matching TRBD2. Trimming took 6 bases from V and 7 from J; bases not matched to a gene: 5. Germline V gene data show CDR1 as LGHDT and CDR2 as YNNKEL (reference sequence). The CDR3 is 15 amino acids. The DNA of the CDR3 is TGTGCCAGCAGTCCTGGGACTAGCGGGAGTAATGAGCAGTTCTTC. Its protein product is CASSPGTSGSNEQFF.

The chain is built from TRBV19 and TRBJ2-3; 13 nucleotides agree with TRBD2. CDR1 is LNHDA, CDR2 SQIVND, per germline (reference sequence). CDR3 length: 17 amino acids. The junction had 9 bases not matched to a gene; V was cut back by 8 bases and J by 1 base. This CDR3 reads CASLKPGTSGGTDTQYF. DNA for the CDR3: TGTGCCAGTCTAAAACCCGGGACTAGCGGGGGCACAGATACGCAGTATTTT.

V usage is TRBV6-2 or TRBV6-3 and J usage is TRBJ2-1, with 11 nucleotides matching TRBD2. The germline V gene encodes CDR1 MNHEY and CDR2 SVGEGT. The CDR3 consists of 15 residues. Germline trimming cut 5 bases from V and 7 bases from J; bases unmatched to any gene: 7. CDR3 in amino acids: CASSKTSGDRNEQFF. CDR3 bases: TGTGCCAGCAGTAAGACTAGCGGGGACCGAAATGAGCAGTTCTTC.

The V and J genes are TRBV18 and TRBJ2-2, with 7 bases fitting TRBD1. The CDR3 contains 13 residues. CDR1 is KGHSH, CDR2 LQKENI, per germline. The ends lost 5 bases at V and 5 bases at J; junction bases unmatched: 2. CDR3 amino acids: CASSATGTGELFF. Here the CDR3 DNA reads TGTGCCAGCTCAGCGACAGGGACCGGGGAGCTGTTTTTT.

V and J are TRBV10-3 and TRBJ2-3; 10 nucleotides agree with TRBD2. The V segment lost 2 bases and the J segment 2 bases; nucleotides outside the gene matches: 7. This CDR3 contains 17 residues. Germline-derived CDR1 and CDR2 are ENHRY and SYGVKD. This CDR3 is CAISEGASGGPTDTQYF. DNA for the CDR3: TGTGCCATCAGTGAGGGAGCTAGCGGGGGTCCCACAGATACGCAGTATTTT.

The rearrangement joins TRBV9 to TRBJ2-3; 9 bases map to TRBD2. J gave up 2 bases and V 0 bases, and 1 base lay outside the gene matches. Germline V gives CDR1 SGDLS, CDR2 YYNGEE. The CDR3 runs 15 residues. CDR3 sequence: CASSVGGGDTDTQYF. CDR3 coding DNA: TGTGCCAGCAGCGTAGGCGGGGGGGACACAGATACGCAGTATTTT.

The chain couples TRBV5-4 to TRBJ1-1, with a tentative D call TRBD1 (5 bases). Trimming stripped 2 bases from V and 7 bases from J, with 9 bases between. Germline-derived CDR1 and CDR2 are SGHNT and YYREEE (reference sequence). The CDR3 sequence is 12 residues long. The CDR3 nucleotides read TGTGCCAGCAGCTTCGGGCAGGGTGAAGCTTTCTTT. Translated: CASSFGQGEAFF.

This clone turned up a few times. This chain links TRBV7-3 with TRBJ2-7; 8 nucleotides align to TRBD1. The J segment lost 5 bases and the V segment lost 2 bases, leaving 8 bases of the junction unmatched. The CDR3 is 15 residues long. Germline CDR1 reads SGHTA; CDR2 reads FQGTGA. CDR3 coding DNA: TGTGCCAGCAGCTTATCCAGGACAGGGATGGACGAGCAGTACTTC. This codes for CASSLSRTGMDEQYF.

Concerning this clone itself: At the DNA level, this CDR3 is encoded by other sequences in the same sample as well. V usage is TRBV5-1 and J usage is TRBJ2-7; D gene unclear. CDR3 size: 13 residues. Germline loops: CDR1 SGHRS, CDR2 YFSETQ. The V end was cut by 0 bases, the J end by 0 bases, with 4 bases between. The CDR3 spells CASSLASSYEQYF. In DNA form, the CDR3 reads TGCGCCAGCAGCTTGGCGTCCTCCTACGAGCAGTACTTC.

V is TRBV6-1 and J is TRBJ1-4; TRBD1 aligns across 7 bases. The germline V gene has CDR1 MNHNS and CDR2 SASEGT. V dropped 0 bases and J dropped 6; count of bases not matched to a gene: 4. This CDR3 contains 15 residues. Written as DNA, the CDR3 is TGTGCCAGCAGTGAAGCGCAGGGGGGAGATGAAAAACTGTTTTTT. Protein sequence: CASSEAQGGDEKLFF.

The chain recombines TRBV20-1 with TRBJ2-7; no reliable D call. Germline CDR1 reads DFQATT; CDR2 reads SNEGSKA (reference sequence). Trimming stripped 6 bases from V and 4 bases from J, with 10 bases between. CDR3 length: 11 amino acids. CDR3 loop: CSAADRYEQYV. CDR3 sequence (DNA): TGCAGTGCCGCAGATCGATACGAGCAGTACGTC.

This chain links TRBV5-1 with TRBJ1-5; D ambiguous. The CDR3 totals 14 residues. Deletions cut 0 bases from V and 4 bases from J, with 8 bases between. Germline CDR1 and CDR2: SGHRS and YFSETQ. DNA of the CDR3: TGCGCCAGCAGCTTGGACGGACTAAATCAGCCCCAGCATTTT. This sequence encodes CASSLDGLNQPQHF.